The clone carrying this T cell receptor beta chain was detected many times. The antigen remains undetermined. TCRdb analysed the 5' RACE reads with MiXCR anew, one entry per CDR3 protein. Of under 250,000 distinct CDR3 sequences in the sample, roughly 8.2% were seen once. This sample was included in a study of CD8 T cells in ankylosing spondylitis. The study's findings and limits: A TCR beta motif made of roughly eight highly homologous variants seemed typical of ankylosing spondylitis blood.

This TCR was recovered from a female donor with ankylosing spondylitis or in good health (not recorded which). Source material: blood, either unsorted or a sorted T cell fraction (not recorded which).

The CDR3, as DNA: TGTGCCAGCAGATCCACTAGCGGGAGAGAGGAGGCACCTGGAAATGAGCAGTTCTTC. It yields the protein CASRSTSGREEAPGNEQFF. The rearrangement links TRBV12-3 or TRBV12-4 to TRBJ2-1; the match to TRBD2 covers 11 bases. J lost 7 bases, V lost 6 bases, and 20 bases had no gene match. The CDR3 length is 19 residues.